This TCR beta chain originates from a study of T-cell reconstitution after alpha-beta-depleted transplantation in children. The study's findings and limits: Two months or so post-transplant, alpha-beta T cells reportedly derived from several hundred expanded graft clones.

CDR1 is SGHDN, CDR2 FVKESK, per germline. V was clipped by 10 bases and J by 1 base, with 16 bases between them. The CDR3 totals 14 residues. A remark on this clonotype: What it binds is not known.

TCRbeta library construction was performed incorporating unique molecular identifiers. Via MiXCR, TCRdb re-called the PCR reads, giving one row per CDR3 protein. The data contain just over 950,000 distinct CDR3 sequences, around 30% of them seen just once; the ten biggest clones take up about 28%. The chain joins TRBV14 to TRBJ1-1, with no clear D. The TCR comes from a boy younger than two who had a stem cell transplant for SCID, so the T cells may come from the graft donor. Sequenced material: PBMCs, mostly from graft donor cells, taken 360 days after TCRalphabeta/CD19-depleted stem cell transplant. CDR3 sequence: CATQRRLGNTEAFF. The CDR3, as DNA: TGTGCCACCCAAAGGAGGTTGGGGAACACTGAAGCTTTCTTT.